This T cell receptor (beta chain) is from a study of blood T cell repertoires in COVID-19. Study details: Acute and convalescent COVID-19 samples came from the United States, Italy and Spain. Sample material is recorded as cDNA or gDNA derived from T cells, B-cell-depleted T cells, or PBMCs.

V lost 2 bases, J lost 4 bases, and 3 bases stayed unmatched. Germline CDR1 and CDR2: KGHSH and LQKENI. This CDR3 has 15 residues. In the authors' methods: Amplifying reference gene primers gave estimates of nucleated cell counts. Clones were read by immunoSEQ multiplex PCR, and TCRdb kept only the in-frame ones, dropping some. V and J calls and clone size are those listed in that table; D and trimming were worked out from the DNA. The repertoire holds over 50,000 clones, with approximately 89% as singletons. Material: peripheral blood. The sequence was collected from a man aged 60-69 years with acute or convalescent COVID-19. The V call is TRBV18, the J call TRBJ1-4, with 8 bases that match TRBD1. The CDR3 here is CASSPLDRDNEKLFF. The CDR3 nucleotides are TGTGCCAGCTCACCATTGGACAGGGATAATGAAAAACTGTTTTTT. The full variable domain, its missing parts supplied by reference TRBV18 and TRBJ1-4, is NAGVMQNPRHLVRRRGQEARLRCSPMKGHSHVYWYRQLPEEGLKFMVYLQKENIIDESGMPKERFSAEFPKEGPSILRIQQVVRGDSAAYFCASSPLDRDNEKLFFGSGTQLSVL.